One sample yielded the 28 T cell receptor beta chains listed below, sequenced in a study of blood T cells in healthy people across ages. It was with a sample-barcoded 5' primer and a J-beta primer mix that a second PCR of roughly 7 to 12 cycles was run. In TCRdb, the 5' RACE reads were re-called with MiXCR into one record per CDR3 protein. This table holds roughly 1.4 million distinct CDR3 sequences, 45% to 70% found once. The specimen was blood. The receptors were sampled from a man between 18 and 29 years old in good health.

This chain links TRBV29-1 with TRBJ2-3; TRBD1 agrees at 7 bases. V dropped 1 base and J dropped 4; count of bases not matched to a gene: 2. From germline, CDR1 is SQVTM and CDR2 ANQGSEA. The CDR3 contains 13 residues. CDR3 amino acids: CSVEAQGADTQYF. CDR3 nucleotides: TGCAGCGTTGAAGCTCAGGGGGCAGATACGCAGTATTTT.

This clonotype was counted a single time. The chain carries TRBV6-2 or TRBV6-3 and TRBJ2-5, with 7 positions matching TRBD2. The CDR3 is 14 residues long. Germline-derived CDR1 and CDR2 are MNHEY and SVGEGT. After removal of 4 bases from V and 4 bases from J, the junction contained 6 bases not matched to a gene. CDR3 amino acids: CASSFAGRRETQYF. CDR3 DNA: TGTGCCAGCAGTTTCGCCGGGAGGAGAGAGACCCAGTACTTC.

The chain has TRBV7-2 and TRBJ2-4; 9 bases are shared with TRBD2. The J call may be mistaken, given a closer DNA end match to TRBJ2-7. The CDR3 spans 15 residues. Germline V gives CDR1 SGHTA, CDR2 FQGNSA. CDR3 DNA: TGTGCCAGCAGCTTGGCGGGAGGGGCATCCTACGAGCAGTACTTC. The encoded protein is CASSLAGGASYEQYF.

The V gene is TRBV4-2, the J gene TRBJ1-1, with D perhaps TRBD1 (5 bases). V was trimmed by 8 bases and J by 4 bases, leaving 20 bases between them. CDR3 length equals 15 residues. The V gene's germline CDR1 is LGHNA and CDR2 YNFKEQ. CDR3 sequence reads: CASLMRWGAGTEAFF. In DNA, the CDR3 is TGTGCCAGCCTCATGCGGTGGGGCGCAGGCACTGAAGCTTTCTTT.

V and J are TRBV2 and TRBJ2-7; 10 bases are a match to TRBD1. Germline values: CDR1 SNHLY, CDR2 FYNNEI. The CDR3 spans 16 residues. Losses at the gene ends were 7 bases for V and 6 bases for J; bases not matched to a gene: 15. The CDR3 DNA sequence: TGTGCCAGCACTCACAACGCGCCCGGGACAGGGGCCGAGCAGTACTTC. This sequence encodes CASTHNAPGTGAEQYF.

There are a few counts of this clonotype. The rearrangement joins TRBV4-2 to TRBJ2-7, with TRBD2 matching 10 bases. Germline-derived CDR1 and CDR2 are LGHNA and YNFKEQ. Trimming removed 0 bases from V and 6 bases from J; junction bases left unmatched: 5. The CDR3 extends over 15 amino acids. The chain's CDR3 is CASSQEGSGRIEQYF. Written as DNA, the CDR3 is TGTGCCAGCAGCCAAGAGGGTAGCGGGAGGATCGAGCAGTACTTC.

The chain combines TRBV25-1 with TRBJ1-2; possible D gene TRBD1, 5 bases. Trimming pared 6 bases from V and 4 bases from J, leaving 15 bases between. In germline, CDR1 is MGHDK, CDR2 SYGVNS. The CDR3 is 14 amino acids. The chain's CDR3 is CASSSTVTLYGYTF. The CDR3 bases are TGTGCCAGCAGCTCGACAGTGACACTCTATGGCTACACCTTC.

The genes are TRBV12-3 or TRBV12-4 and TRBJ2-4, with D tentatively TRBD1 or TRBD2 (5 bases each). V was shortened by 3 bases and J by 0 bases, with 6 bases between the two germline ends. The CDR3 contains 14 residues. Written as DNA, the CDR3 is TGTGCCAGCAGTTTCGGGGCAGCCAAAAACATTCAGTACTTC. It translates to CASSFGAAKNIQYF.

The chain recombines TRBV20-1 with TRBJ1-2; TRBD1 aligns across 7 bases. The CDR3 has 12 residues. Germline assignment: CDR1 DFQATT and CDR2 SNEGSKA (reference sequence). With 6 bases clipped from V and 10 bases from J, the junction kept 11 bases outside the gene matches. CDR3 nucleotide sequence: TGCAGTGCCCCCCCTGGACAGGCCCACTACACCTTC. Its protein is CSAPPGQAHYTF.

This chain uses TRBV6-1 with TRBJ2-5, with D perhaps matching TRBD2 (6 bases). The J call may not be correct, given that the DNA end is closer to TRBJ2-7. This CDR3 is 15 amino acids long. The germline V gene encodes CDR1 MNHNS and CDR2 SASEGT. CDR3 loop: CASSETPGLRYEQYF. The CDR3 DNA reads TGTGCCAGCAGTGAGACGCCGGGACTTAGATACGAGCAGTACTTC.

The V call is TRBV20-1, the J call TRBJ2-1; D call uncertain. The CDR3 loop spans 12 amino acids. Germline CDR1 reads DFQATT; CDR2 reads SNEGSKA (reference sequence). With 1 base removed from V and 7 bases from J, the gap between germline ends came to 8 bases. Written as DNA, the CDR3 is TGCAGTGCTAGAGGTGCGGCTAATGAGCAGTTCTTC. Amino acids: CSARGAANEQFF.

This chain joins TRBV27 and TRBJ2-7; the match to TRBD1 covers 9 bases. The CDR3 covers 15 residues. Trimming at V came to 2 bases and at J to 3 bases, leaving 5 bases not matched to a gene. Germline V gene data show CDR1 as MNHEY and CDR2 as SMNVEV (reference sequence). The CDR3 DNA reads TGTGCCAGCAGTTTAGGGACAGGGATGATCTACGAGCAGTACTTC. It is translated as CASSLGTGMIYEQYF.

This clonotype has just a few counts. The chain links TRBV20-1 to TRBJ2-3; TRBD1 might be the D (6 bases). Germline values: CDR1 DFQATT, CDR2 SNEGSKA (reference sequence). The CDR3 sequence is 16 residues long. V was trimmed by 0 bases and J by 0 bases, leaving 13 bases between them. This CDR3 reads CSARDGLDRSTDTQYF. The CDR3, as DNA: TGCAGTGCTAGAGATGGGCTGGACAGAAGCACAGATACGCAGTATTTT.

The rearrangement links TRBV6-1 to TRBJ1-2; D unclear. Trimming took off 0 bases at V and 3 bases at J, with 11 bases between the two ends. Germline lookup yields CDR1 MNHNS and CDR2 SASEGT. CDR3 length: 15 residues. Here the CDR3 reads CASSEADSSHYGYTF. The CDR3 bases are TGTGCCAGCAGTGAAGCAGACTCAAGTCACTATGGCTACACCTTC.

This clonotype was seen more than once but under ten times. The gene calls are TRBV28 and TRBJ2-5; 7 nucleotides match TRBD2. V lost 2 bases and J lost 5; bases outside the gene matches: 8. Germline V gene lookup returns CDR1 MDHEN and CDR2 SYDVKM. The CDR3 is 15 residues long. DNA for the CDR3: TGTGCCAGCAGTTTACGAGAGCGGGGCCGGGAGACCCAGTACTTC. It yields the protein CASSLRERGRETQYF.

This sequence joins TRBV24-1 and TRBJ2-2; D is perhaps TRBD2 (6 bases). In germline, CDR1 is KGHDR, CDR2 SFDVKD. The CDR3 covers 17 residues. With 3 bases removed from V and 4 bases from J, the gap between germline ends came to 17 bases. CDR3 nucleotides: TGTGCCACCAGTGATGCTGGGCCGACTAGACCCACCGGGGAGCTGTTTTTT. Its translation: CATSDAGPTRPTGELFF.

The chain combines TRBV10-3 with TRBJ2-3, with D possibly matching TRBD1 (7 bases). The CDR3 spans 14 residues. Germline-derived CDR1 and CDR2 are ENHRY and SYGVKD. Trimming left V 6 bases short and J 4 bases short, with 14 bases between. CDR3 sequence (DNA): TGTGCCATCAGGAGCGACAGGGACTCAGATACGCAGTATTTT. It is translated as CAIRSDRDSDTQYF.

V and J are TRBV10-3 and TRBJ2-7, with D perhaps being TRBD1 or TRBD2 (5 bases each). CDR3 length: 15 residues. Germline values: CDR1 ENHRY, CDR2 SYGVKD. The V gene lost 8 bases and the J gene lost 3 bases, with 20 bases spanning the gap. The CDR3 region is CAIASSAGRGYEQYF. The DNA of the CDR3 is TGTGCCATCGCCTCGTCGGCGGGTAGGGGCTACGAGCAGTACTTC.

The V call is TRBV29-1, the J call TRBJ2-1; 8 bases are a match to TRBD1. Germline loops: CDR1 SQVTM, CDR2 ANQGSEA. The ends lost 7 bases at V and 5 bases at J; junction bases unmatched: 7. CDR3 size: 13 residues. CDR3 residues: CSATGQEDNEQFF. DNA of the CDR3: TGCAGCGCGACGGGACAGGAGGACAATGAGCAGTTCTTC.

This CDR3 reads CASSQEGGPPYNEQFF. The CDR3 nucleotides are TGTGCCAGCAGCCAAGAGGGGGGGCCCCCCTACAATGAGCAGTTCTTC. V usage is TRBV4-2 and J usage is TRBJ2-1; tentative D call: TRBD2 (7 bases). V shed 0 bases and J shed 2 bases, with 11 bases lying between them. CDR1 is LGHNA and CDR2 is YNFKEQ in the germline V gene. The CDR3 runs to 16 residues.

This sequence joins TRBV20-1 and TRBJ2-5, with D perhaps TRBD2 (5 bases). The DNA end lines up better with TRBJ2-7; the J call may be wrong. Germline-derived CDR1 and CDR2 are DFQATT and SNEGSKA (reference sequence). CDR3 size: 15 residues. The CDR3 nucleotides read TGCAGTGCTAGAGATAAGGAGGCGACCTACTACGAGCAGTACTTC. Residues: CSARDKEATYYEQYF.

The V gene is TRBV20-1, the J gene TRBJ2-7; D unclear. In germline, CDR1 is DFQATT, CDR2 SNEGSKA (reference sequence). Trimming removed 0 bases at V and 0 bases at J, with 15 bases between. The CDR3 has 16 residues. In DNA, the CDR3 is TGCAGTGCTAGAGATGACGACACGTACTTCTCCTACGAGCAGTACTTC. This encodes CSARDDDTYFSYEQYF.

The chain couples TRBV5-6 to TRBJ2-7; D might be TRBD1 or TRBD2, each matching 5 bases. From germline, CDR1 is SGHDT and CDR2 YYEEEE. This CDR3 contains 15 residues. Trimming shortened V by 5 bases and J by 4 bases, and 19 bases separated the two germline ends. The CDR3 sequence: CASRQEVKKSYEQYF. Written as DNA, the CDR3 is TGTGCCAGCAGACAGGAGGTAAAAAAATCGTACGAGCAGTACTTC.

This chain uses TRBV7-9 with TRBJ2-7; D is unclear. Deletions cut 5 bases from V and 0 bases from J, with 14 bases between. Germline V lookup: CDR1 SEHNR, CDR2 FQNEAQ (reference sequence). The CDR3 has 15 amino acids. CDR3 DNA sequence: TGTGCCAGCAGCACTGACTTCCTGAGCTCCTACGAGCAGTACTTC. It translates to CASSTDFLSSYEQYF.

CDR3 bases: TGTGCCAGCAGCCCTGGCGGGGTCGTAACAGATACGCAGTATTTT. Encoded protein: CASSPGGVVTDTQYF. The chain has TRBV7-2 and TRBJ2-3, with D possibly being TRBD2 (6 bases). With 5 bases removed from V and 3 bases from J, the gap between germline ends came to 15 bases. Germline CDR1 is SGHTA and CDR2 is FQGNSA. The CDR3 has 15 residues.

V usage is TRBV20-1 and J usage is TRBJ2-7; 8 bases are shared with TRBD2. Germline loops: CDR1 DFQATT, CDR2 SNEGSKA (reference sequence). This CDR3 is built from 14 residues. V trimming: 5 bases; J trimming: 1 base; junction bases outside the gene matches: 7. CDR3 sequence: CSAPNSGGSYEQYF. CDR3 DNA sequence: TGCAGTGCTCCGAATTCGGGAGGGTCCTACGAGCAGTACTTC.

This sequence joins TRBV6-2 or TRBV6-3 and TRBJ2-7; TRBD2 is a possible D gene (6 bases). Trimming took off 2 bases at V and 0 bases at J, with 23 bases between the two ends. Germline values: CDR1 MNHEY, CDR2 SVGEGT. The CDR3 has 19 amino acids. The CDR3 is CASSYEGGSFPLSSYEQYF. In DNA, the CDR3 is TGTGCCAGCAGTTACGAGGGAGGCAGCTTTCCCCTTAGCTCCTACGAGCAGTACTTC.

This clonotype has a handful of counts. The V and J genes are TRBV25-1 and TRBJ1-1; D not resolved. Trimming shortened V by 6 bases and J by 6 bases, and 8 bases separated the two germline ends. Germline lookup yields CDR1 MGHDK and CDR2 SYGVNS. This CDR3 comprises 11 residues. CDR3 nucleotide sequence: TGTGCCAGCAGGCGGGGTGCTGAAGCTTTCTTT. Amino acid sequence: CASRRGAEAFF.